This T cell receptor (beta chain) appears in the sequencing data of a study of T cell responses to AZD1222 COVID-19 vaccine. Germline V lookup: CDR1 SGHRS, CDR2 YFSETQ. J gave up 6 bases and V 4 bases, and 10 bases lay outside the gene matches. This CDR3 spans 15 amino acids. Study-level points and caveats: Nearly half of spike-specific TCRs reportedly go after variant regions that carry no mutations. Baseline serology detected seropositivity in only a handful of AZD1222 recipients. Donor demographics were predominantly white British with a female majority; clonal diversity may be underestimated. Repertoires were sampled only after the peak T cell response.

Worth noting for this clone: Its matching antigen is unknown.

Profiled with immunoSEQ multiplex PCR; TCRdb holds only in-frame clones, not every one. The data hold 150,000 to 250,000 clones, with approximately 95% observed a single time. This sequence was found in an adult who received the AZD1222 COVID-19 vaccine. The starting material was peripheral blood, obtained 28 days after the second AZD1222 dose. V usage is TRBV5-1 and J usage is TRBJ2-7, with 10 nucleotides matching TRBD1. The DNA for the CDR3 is TGCGCCAGCAGCCTCCCGGGACAGGGGAGGTCCGAGCAGTACTTC. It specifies CASSLPGQGRSEQYF.